A single sample gave rise to the 13 T cell receptor beta chains below, sequenced in a study of cytomegalovirus exposure and HLA in healthy donors. The PCR employed 60 Vbeta primers together with 13 Jbeta primers. The method was immunoSEQ multiplex PCR; TCRdb's version includes in-frame clones alone and lacks a portion of them. The sample records roughly 110,000 clones, about 83% being singletons. Material: PBMCs. The receptors stem from a female donor in good health and CMV-seronegative.

The chain is built from TRBV30 and TRBJ2-5; 7 bases agree with TRBD1. The J call may not be correct, given that the DNA end is closer to TRBJ2-7. Germline CDR1 is GTSNPN and CDR2 is SVGIG (reference sequence). The CDR3 runs to 12 residues. CDR3 in amino acids: CAWTGGSYEQYF. The CDR3 region has the DNA TGTGCCTGGACAGGGGGTTCGTACGAGCAGTACTTC.

The chain recombines TRBV13 with TRBJ2-7, with TRBD2 identical over 8 bases. Per germline, CDR1 PRHDT and CDR2 FYEKMQ (reference sequence). Trimming took 4 bases from V and 7 from J; bases not matched to a gene: 12. The CDR3 consists of 15 residues. CDR3 region: CASSSRGGGPQEQYF. The CDR3 region has the DNA TGTGCCAGCAGCTCGAGGGGCGGGGGGCCCCAGGAGCAGTACTTC. Looking up the rest from reference TRBV13 and TRBJ2-7 gives the full variable domain: AAGVIQSPRHLIKEKRETATLKCYPIPRHDTVYWYQQGPGQDPQFLISFYEKMQSDKGSIPDRFSAQQFSDYHSELNMSSLELGDSALYFCASSSRGGGPQEQYFGPGTRLTVT.

The J gene is TRBJ2-5, the V gene TRBV18; D gene uncertain. Germline V CDR1 and CDR2: KGHSH, LQKENI. The CDR3 totals 13 residues. V gave up 3 bases and J gave up 7 bases, with 12 bases separating them. The CDR3 nucleotides read TGTGCCAGCTCACCCTCCGAAACTGGGACCCAGTACTTC. Encoded protein: CASSPSETGTQYF.

This clone was detected a few times. This chain joins TRBV7-9 and TRBJ2-5; D not resolved. Trimming cost V 3 bases and J 1 base, with 3 bases left between them. Germline V CDR1 and CDR2: SEHNR, FQNEAQ (reference sequence). The CDR3 is 12 amino acids. The DNA of the CDR3 is TGTGCCAGCAGCTTTAGCCAAGAGACCCAGTACTTC. Its translation: CASSFSQETQYF.

This chain joins TRBV5-1 and TRBJ2-2, with TRBD1 matching 8 bases. The J segment lost 6 bases and the V segment lost 3 bases, leaving 10 bases of the junction unmatched. The V gene's germline CDR1 is SGHRS and CDR2 YFSETQ. This CDR3 has 16 amino acids. In DNA form, the CDR3 reads TGCGCCAGCAGCTCGAAAGACAGGGGTGTTCCCGGGGAGCTGTTTTTT. Encoded protein: CASSSKDRGVPGELFF.

Of note for this clone: An end of the junction does not agree with germline; a read error may underlie this. This chain uses TRBV6-7 with TRBJ2-7; 7 nucleotides align to TRBD1. TRBV6-7 is treated as an ORF (open reading frame) with a function not yet certain. There are 11 residues in the CDR3. The DNA for the CDR3 is TGTGCCAGCAGCGAAAGACAGGGTCTACACTTC. Its protein is CASSERQGLHF.

The chain employs TRBV5-6 and TRBJ2-7; a weak D match, TRBD1 (5 bases). Germline V gene lookup returns CDR1 SGHDT and CDR2 YYEEEE. The CDR3 runs 12 residues. The V end was cut by 2 bases, the J end by 4 bases, with 7 bases between. The DNA for the CDR3 is TGTGCCAGCAGCTTTCAGGGATACGAGCAGTACTTC. It yields the protein CASSFQGYEQYF.

The genes are TRBV4-3 and TRBJ2-1, with D possibly matching TRBD1 (5 bases). The CDR3 has 15 residues. Trimming cost V 0 bases and J 7 bases, with 13 bases left between them. Germline CDR1 LGHNA, CDR2 YSLEER. The CDR3 nucleotides are TGCGCCAGCAGCCAAGATTGGGCAGGGATGAATGAGCAGTTCTTC. Amino acids: CASSQDWAGMNEQFF.

The genes are TRBV6-5 and TRBJ1-5, with 7 bases that match TRBD1. Germline loops: CDR1 MNHEY, CDR2 SVGAGI. The CDR3 is 15 residues long. With V trimmed by 5 bases and J by 6 bases, 10 bases remained unmatched. The CDR3 loop is CASSLNGGGLQPQHF. The CDR3 DNA is TGTGCCAGCAGTCTCAATGGAGGGGGCCTTCAGCCCCAGCATTTT.

The chain carries TRBV5-6 and TRBJ2-7; 7 bases are a match to TRBD1. This CDR3 comprises 14 residues. The V and J ends lost 4 bases and 2 bases, in that order; junction bases with no gene match: 6. Germline CDR1 SGHDT, CDR2 YYEEEE. The CDR3, as DNA: TGTGCCAGCAGCCCAGGGACAGTAGCCTACGAGCAGTACTTC. Translating it yields CASSPGTVAYEQYF.

This chain connects TRBV2 to TRBJ1-6, with 9 bases matching TRBD1. CDR3 size: 14 residues. Germline V gene data show CDR1 as SNHLY and CDR2 as FYNNEI. With 11 bases clipped from V and 10 bases from J, the junction kept 12 bases outside the gene matches. The CDR3 protein is CASKRGQGGSPLHF. CDR3 coding DNA: TGTGCCTCAAAGAGGGGACAGGGAGGCTCACCCCTCCACTTT.

The chain carries TRBV11-2 and TRBJ2-3, with 9 positions matching TRBD2. Germline CDR1 and CDR2: SGHAT and FQNNGV. This CDR3 region has 17 residues. Trimming took 2 bases from V and 9 from J; bases not matched to a gene: 15. The CDR3 sequence is CASSLSPRLAVTGTQYF. In DNA form, the CDR3 reads TGTGCCAGCAGCTTATCCCCCCGACTAGCGGTAACGGGGACGCAGTATTTT.

This rearrangement joins TRBV19 to TRBJ2-2, with D perhaps TRBD2 (6 bases). This CDR3 is 15 amino acids long. CDR1 and CDR2 (germline): LNHDA, SQIVND (reference sequence). Trimming shortened V by 4 bases and J by 2 bases, and 11 bases separated the two germline ends. The CDR3: CASSNPGANTGELFF. In DNA form, the CDR3 reads TGTGCCAGTAGTAATCCGGGAGCCAACACCGGGGAGCTGTTTTTT.